Listed here are 12 T cell receptor beta chains from one sample, sequenced in a study of CD8 T cells in ankylosing spondylitis. MiXCR, applied by TCRdb to the 5' RACE reads, yields one record per CDR3 protein. The sample has about 250,000 distinct CDR3 sequences; 32% are singletons. The specimen sequenced was blood, either unsorted or a sorted T cell fraction (not recorded which). The source of these receptors is a male donor with ankylosing spondylitis or in good health (not recorded which).

The V and J genes are TRBV28 and TRBJ1-2; a possible D gene is TRBD1 (5 bases). Trimming took 3 bases from V and 8 from J, leaving 16 bases between them. Germline V gene sequence: CDR1 MDHEN, CDR2 SYDVKM. The CDR3 totals 14 residues. The DNA for the CDR3 is TGTGCCAGCAGTTTCGGCAGGGAATCGTACGGCTACACCTTC. Its protein product is CASSFGRESYGYTF.

This sequence joins TRBV6-1 and TRBJ1-2; TRBD1 aligns across 7 bases. Per germline, CDR1 MNHNS and CDR2 SASEGT. CDR3 length: 13 amino acids. V was clipped by 6 bases and J by 4 bases; unmatched bases: 5. CDR3 nucleotides: TGTGCCAGCAGGGGGGACAGAGGCTATGGCTACACCTTC. It is translated as CASRGDRGYGYTF.

CDR3 bases: TGTGCCACCAGCAGAGCGAAGACGGAGACCCAGTACTTC. Translated: CATSRAKTETQYF. This chain connects TRBV15 to TRBJ2-5; D not resolved. Trimming pared 1 base from V and 5 bases from J, leaving 8 bases between. The CDR3 extends over 13 amino acids. The germline V gene has CDR1 LNHNV and CDR2 YYDKDF (reference sequence).

The chain combines TRBV3-1 with TRBJ2-1; 9 bases are a match to TRBD2. The CDR3 contains 16 residues. Germline CDR1 reads LGHDT; CDR2 reads YNNKEL (reference sequence). V was pared by 4 bases and J by 5 bases, with 9 bases of the junction left unmatched. This CDR3 is CASSRGLADPNNEQFF. The DNA for the CDR3 is TGTGCCAGCAGCCGGGGACTAGCAGACCCGAACAATGAGCAGTTCTTC.

The sample holds a few counts of this clonotype. V usage is TRBV20-1 and J usage is TRBJ1-2, with TRBD1 as a possible D gene (6 bases). The V and J ends lost 5 bases and 0 bases respectively, with 13 bases between them. CDR3 length: 14 residues. Germline values: CDR1 DFQATT, CDR2 SNEGSKA (reference sequence). As DNA, the CDR3 is TGCAGTGCTCTCTCGGGGGCTACTAACTATGGCTACACCTTC. It codes for CSALSGATNYGYTF.

This clonotype was detected a few times. The genes are TRBV2 and TRBJ2-1; D gene unclear. The CDR3 has 11 amino acids. The V and J ends lost 6 bases and 12 bases respectively, with 12 bases between them. Germline CDR1 is SNHLY and CDR2 is FYNNEI. CDR3 sequence (DNA): TGTGCCAGCAGGCTCACTTACGGGCAGTTCTTC. Protein sequence: CASRLTYGQFF.

A few counts support this clonotype. V is TRBV6-6 and J is TRBJ2-1; no clear D gene. The CDR3 totals 12 residues. CDR1 is MNHNY, CDR2 SVGAGI, per germline (reference sequence). The V end lost 5 bases, the J end lost 0 bases, and 2 bases lay between the germline ends. This CDR3 is CASSTSYNEQFF. CDR3 nucleotides: TGTGCCAGCAGTACCTCCTACAATGAGCAGTTCTTC.

This chain joins TRBV7-9 and TRBJ2-5, with a weak D call TRBD2 (5 bases). CDR1 is SEHNR, CDR2 FQNEAQ, per germline (reference sequence). The CDR3 has 13 residues. With 8 bases removed from V and 4 bases from J, the gap between germline ends came to 14 bases. CDR3 loop: CASRLGERETQYF. DNA for the CDR3: TGTGCCAGCCGACTTGGGGAGCGAGAGACCCAGTACTTC.

This rearrangement joins TRBV6-1 to TRBJ2-7; 10 bases are a match to TRBD2. Looked up from germline, CDR1 is MNHNS and CDR2 is SASEGT. J lost 0 bases, V lost 6 bases, and 11 bases had no gene match. The CDR3 contains 17 residues. Here the CDR3 DNA reads TGTGCCAGCAGCTCCGCCGGACTAGCGGAGGGCTCCTACGAGCAGTACTTC. Its protein product is CASSSAGLAEGSYEQYF.

The chain carries TRBV2 and TRBJ2-2, with 9 nucleotides matching TRBD2. The trim removed 6 bases at V and 1 base at J, leaving 3 bases unmatched. Per the germline V gene, CDR1 is SNHLY and CDR2 is FYNNEI. This CDR3 region has 15 residues. CDR3 nucleotide sequence: TGTGCCAGCAGAGCGGGGGGCCTGAACACCGGGGAGCTGTTTTTT. Its translation is CASRAGGLNTGELFF.

The V call is TRBV9, the J call TRBJ2-1; TRBD2 matches at 9 bases. Germline CDR1 and CDR2: SGDLS and YYNGEE. Losses at the gene ends were 0 bases for V and 8 bases for J; bases not matched to a gene: 6. The CDR3 runs 15 residues. The DNA of the CDR3 is TGTGCCAGCAGCGTAGCGCGGGGGGGCAGGGATGAGCAGTTCTTC. Residues: CASSVARGGRDEQFF.

The rearrangement links TRBV28 to TRBJ2-3; D unresolved. Per germline, CDR1 MDHEN and CDR2 SYDVKM. The CDR3 extends over 11 amino acids. Trimming took 6 bases from V and 11 from J, leaving 12 bases between them. CDR3 sequence reads: CASRGDGWQYF. CDR3 bases: TGTGCCAGCAGAGGAGACGGTTGGCAGTATTTT.